The 8 T cell receptor beta chains given below trace back to one sample, sequenced in a study of regulatory T cells in long-lasting Graves disease. Time point defined: newly diagnosed GD, antithyroid drugs for less than 3 months. Isolated PBMC RNA provided the starting material for the TCR library. Investigators prepared the TCR beta libraries by applying iRepertoire HTBI primers and Arm-PCR of CDR3 regions. TCRdb ran MiXCR on the multiplex PCR reads and lists one entry per CDR3 protein. The sample records roughly 610,000 distinct CDR3 sequences, 15% to 20% being singletons. This sample also belongs to another study, concerning T cells in Graves' hyperthyroidism and ophthalmopathy.

The source was peripheral blood mononuclear cells (PBMCs), collected at new diagnosis, from a patient treated with antithyroid drugs. The receptors were sampled from a woman younger than 45 with Graves disease.

V gene TRBV7-3 combines with J gene TRBJ2-3; TRBD2 matches at 10 bases. CDR1 is SGHTA, CDR2 FQGTGA, per germline. This CDR3 region has 15 residues. V lost 5 bases and J lost 3; bases outside the gene matches: 5. For the CDR3, the DNA is TGTGCCAGCAGCAAAGCGGGAGGGCCGACAGATACGCAGTATTTT. The encoded protein is CASSKAGGPTDTQYF.

This clonotype was recorded at least ten times. The chain uses TRBV12-3 or TRBV12-4 and TRBJ2-7; 10 nucleotides line up with TRBD1. Trimming removed 6 bases from V and 2 bases from J; junction bases left unmatched: 4. The CDR3 runs to 14 residues. As DNA, the CDR3 is TGTGCCAGCAGAGAGGGACAGGGGACCTACGAGCAGTACTTC. Translating gives CASREGQGTYEQYF.

The chain recombines TRBV30 with TRBJ2-5; possibly TRBD2 for D (6 bases). Trimming stripped 5 bases from V and 4 bases from J, with 17 bases between. Germline V CDR1 and CDR2: GTSNPN, SVGIG (reference sequence). The CDR3 spans 14 residues. Written as DNA, the CDR3 is TGTGCCTGGCGACGGAGGGCGGGTCGAGAGACCCAGTACTTC. Protein: CAWRRRAGRETQYF.

The chain couples TRBV30 to TRBJ1-1, with 7 bases that match TRBD1. Germline loops: CDR1 GTSNPN, CDR2 SVGIG (reference sequence). The CDR3 contains 16 residues. With V trimmed by 4 bases and J by 2 bases, 13 bases remained unmatched. The CDR3 sequence: CAWKPRDRYSNTEAFF. The CDR3 DNA reads as TGTGCCTGGAAACCCCGGGACAGATATAGTAACACTGAAGCTTTCTTT.

This clonotype was picked up many times. V and J are TRBV29-1 and TRBJ1-5; no firm D call. The V end was cut by 4 bases, the J end by 7 bases, with 11 bases between. The CDR3 has 12 residues. Germline V lookup: CDR1 SQVTM, CDR2 ANQGSEA. As DNA, the CDR3 is TGCAGCGTTGGTCAAGGGATGCAGCCCCAGCATTTT. Amino acids: CSVGQGMQPQHF.

The DNA for the CDR3 is TGTGCCAGCAGTGACTCGGCAGGGGTTTCACCCCTCCACTTT. Amino acids: CASSDSAGVSPLHF. The chain couples TRBV6-1 to TRBJ1-6; tentative D call: TRBD1 (6 bases). CDR1 and CDR2 from the germline V gene are MNHNS and SASEGT. CDR3 size: 14 residues. The V end lost 3 bases, the J end lost 9 bases, and 12 bases lay between the germline ends.

This sequence joins TRBV5-8 and TRBJ2-1; D unclear. CDR3 length: 16 amino acids. The V end was cut by 6 bases, the J end by 11 bases, with 27 bases between. CDR1 is SGHTS and CDR2 is YDEGEE in the germline V gene. CDR3 sequence reads: CASTVYSSPLRTQQFF. The CDR3 nucleotides read TGTGCCAGCACCGTATATAGCAGCCCGTTAAGGACGCAGCAGTTCTTC.

There are many counts of this clonotype. The V call is TRBV20-1, the J call TRBJ2-3; no firm D call. With 0 bases removed from V and 4 bases from J, the gap between germline ends came to 11 bases. Germline CDR1 reads DFQATT; CDR2 reads SNEGSKA (reference sequence). This CDR3 has 14 residues. CDR3 sequence reads: CSARDLGRADTQYF. The CDR3 bases are TGCAGTGCTAGAGATCTCGGCCGCGCAGATACGCAGTATTTT.